One and the same sample provided the 25 T cell receptor beta chains below, sequenced in a study of T cells in Graves' hyperthyroidism and ophthalmopathy (dated by TCRdb to about 2019). The library was produced with multiplex PCR. The instrument given in TCRdb is Illumina HiSeq 2000. Amplification of TCR beta CDR3 regions was carried out from RNA transcripts. A first-round RT-PCR of the TCR CDR3 used the HTBI primer set with the Qiagen OneStep RT-PCR kit. TCRdb passed the public sequencing reads through fastp at Q25 and MiXCR, retaining productive beta sequences. Entries are consolidated by CDR3 protein sequence, retaining the most common genes and DNA. This sample has 690,000 or so distinct CDR3 sequences in its table, and 15% to 20% of those were observed once. Approximately 15% of the sample belongs to the ten largest clones. Sequenced input: blood. The receptor set was obtained from a woman aged 45-59 years with Graves' hyperthyroidism that later progressed to Graves' ophthalmopathy.

This clonotype was seen a few times. V usage is TRBV6-2 or TRBV6-3 and J usage is TRBJ2-1, with a tentative D call TRBD1 (6 bases). Germline V gene data show CDR1 as MNHEY and CDR2 as SVGEGT. The CDR3 is made up of 18 amino acids. Trimming took 9 bases from V and 0 from J, leaving 24 bases between them. CDR3 sequence reads: CASLGAPGTASSYNEQFF. The CDR3 nucleotides read TGTGCCAGTCTGGGGGCTCCCGGGACGGCTAGCTCCTACAATGAGCAGTTCTTC.

In nucleotides, the CDR3 is TGCAGCGTCCGACAGGGGGCGAGCACTGAAGCTTTCTTT. Translated, it gives CSVRQGASTEAFF. V is TRBV29-1 and J is TRBJ1-1; 10 nucleotides line up with TRBD1. Germline assignment: CDR1 SQVTM and CDR2 ANQGSEA. The CDR3 contains 13 residues. Germline trimming cut 6 bases from V and 4 bases from J; bases unmatched to any gene: 5.

About this clonotype itself: The junction differs from germline at one of its ends, possibly a read error. The J gene is TRBJ1-4, the V gene TRBV19; no clear D. Germline CDR1 LNHDA, CDR2 SQIVND (reference sequence). The CDR3 consists of 13 residues. The CDR3 DNA sequence: TGTGCCACTAGTGAACGGACTAATGAAAAACTGTTTTTT. Protein sequence: CATSERTNEKLFF.

The chain uses TRBV20-1 and TRBJ2-7, with a possible D match to TRBD2 (5 bases). The CDR3 extends over 13 amino acids. Per the germline V gene, CDR1 is DFQATT and CDR2 is SNEGSKA (reference sequence). CDR3 nucleotides: TGCAGCGGGGAAGCCGAAGGCTCCTACGAGCAGTACTTC. This gives the protein CSGEAEGSYEQYF.

This clonotype was seen more than once but under ten times. The genes are TRBV10-3 and TRBJ1-2, with TRBD1 identical over 7 bases. CDR3 length equals 15 residues. The V gene's germline CDR1 is ENHRY and CDR2 SYGVKD. Trimming took 6 bases from V and 1 from J; bases not matched to a gene: 8. This CDR3 reads CAIRNPRQGNYGYTF. The DNA for the CDR3 is TGTGCCATCAGGAATCCCCGACAGGGTAACTATGGCTACACCTTC.

This clonotype was observed a few times. The genes are TRBV19 and TRBJ2-3; 7 bases map to TRBD2. The CDR3 contains 15 residues. CDR1 and CDR2 (germline): LNHDA, SQIVND (reference sequence). V dropped 6 bases and J dropped 10; count of bases not matched to a gene: 16. The CDR3 spells CASRPQSAGVLSQYF. The CDR3 nucleotides are TGTGCCAGTAGGCCCCAATCCGCGGGGGTTCTATCGCAGTATTTT.

The table lists this clonotype with a few counts. The rearrangement links TRBV30 to TRBJ1-2; D call uncertain. CDR1 GTSNPN and CDR2 SVGIG come from the germline V gene (reference sequence). Trimming cost V 6 bases and J 8 bases, with 22 bases left between them. The CDR3 is 14 amino acids. CDR3 DNA sequence: TGTGCCTGCCAAACCGAGACCCTAATTAAAGGCTACACCTTC. This codes for CACQTETLIKGYTF.

This clonotype came up many times. This chain uses TRBV7-8 with TRBJ1-2; 9 bases line up with TRBD1. The CDR3 totals 14 residues. Germline V gene sequence: CDR1 SGHVS, CDR2 FQNEAQ. V shed 5 bases, J shed 6 bases, and the junction held 7 bases outside the gene matches. The CDR3 sequence is CASSRTGQGDGYTF. The CDR3 DNA reads TGTGCCAGCAGCCGAACGGGACAGGGTGATGGCTACACCTTC.

The V call is TRBV24-1, the J call TRBJ2-2, with D hard to call. There are 15 residues in the CDR3. CDR1 is KGHDR, CDR2 SFDVKD, per germline. The ends were cut back, 4 bases at V and 1 base at J, with 9 bases in the middle. The chain's CDR3 is CATSDRSLNTGELFF. As DNA, the CDR3 is TGTGCCACCAGTGACAGGTCATTGAACACCGGGGAGCTGTTTTTT.

This clonotype was found many times. The chain employs TRBV11-2 and TRBJ1-1; the D is unclear. Germline CDR1 and CDR2: SGHAT and FQNNGV. Deletions cut 0 bases from V and 1 base from J, with 21 bases between. The CDR3 spans 19 residues. The CDR3 region has the DNA TGTGCCAGCAGCTTAGATCTGGGCAGGACGTCAATTCAGAACACTGAAGCTTTCTTT. Amino acids: CASSLDLGRTSIQNTEAFF.

Concerning this clonotype: This may come from a read error, since a much larger clone is one base off. The rearrangement links TRBV6-1 to TRBJ1-5; no reliable D call. Germline CDR1 reads MNHNS; CDR2 reads SASEGT. This CDR3 comprises 15 residues. Trimming left V 4 bases short and J 7 bases short, with 17 bases between. CDR3 sequence reads: CASSGGRTLRQPQHF. The CDR3 region has the DNA TGTGCCAGCAGTGGAGGACGTACCCTGCGGCAGCCCCAGCATTTT.

The chain carries TRBV9 and TRBJ1-3; no definite D call. Germline values: CDR1 SGDLS, CDR2 YYNGEE. The V end lost 3 bases, the J end lost 0 bases, and 10 bases lay between the germline ends. This CDR3 is built from 15 residues. The CDR3: CASSDEGSSGNTIYF. CDR3 DNA: TGTGCCAGCAGCGATGAGGGAAGCTCTGGAAACACCATATATTTT.

This clonotype was counted between two and nine times. The chain employs TRBV10-3 and TRBJ1-1; D is uncertain. The CDR3 length is 13 residues. V lost 0 bases and J lost 10, with 12 bases in between. The germline V gene encodes CDR1 ENHRY and CDR2 SYGVKD. The CDR3 DNA is TGTGCCATCAGTGAGTCGGTCGGGATGGTAGCTTTCTTT. Protein: CAISESVGMVAFF.

The chain couples TRBV6-5 to TRBJ1-2; D uncertain. The CDR3 sequence is 15 residues long. Looked up from germline, CDR1 is MNHEY and CDR2 is SVGAGI. V gave up 2 bases and J gave up 2 bases, with 12 bases separating them. The CDR3 DNA reads as TGTGCCAGCAGTTACGTTGGGCGCGCAAACTATGGCTACACCTTC. Protein sequence: CASSYVGRANYGYTF.

This clonotype was seen a handful of times. V and J are TRBV7-8 and TRBJ2-1; TRBD1 aligns across 8 bases. V dropped 1 base and J dropped 7; count of bases not matched to a gene: 12. In germline, CDR1 is SGHVS, CDR2 FQNEAQ. This CDR3 is 17 amino acids long. The CDR3 reads CASSLVPGQGGRNEQFF. The CDR3 DNA reads TGTGCCAGCAGCTTAGTCCCCGGACAGGGTGGCCGAAATGAGCAGTTCTTC.

This clonotype was recorded at least ten times. The chain has TRBV13 and TRBJ2-3; TRBD2 agrees at 12 bases. From germline, CDR1 is PRHDT and CDR2 FYEKMQ (reference sequence). V lost 5 bases to trimming and J lost 4 bases; unmatched junction nucleotides: 4. This CDR3 has 15 residues. DNA of the CDR3: TGTGCCAGCAGCGAAGGACTAGCGGGGCCAGATACGCAGTATTTT. Its translation: CASSEGLAGPDTQYF.

The V and J genes are TRBV29-1 and TRBJ2-7, with D perhaps given as TRBD1 or TRBD2 (5 bases each). CDR1 is SQVTM, CDR2 ANQGSEA, per germline. This CDR3 comprises 11 residues. The V end lost 7 bases, the J end lost 0 bases, and 7 bases lay between the germline ends. In DNA form, the CDR3 reads TGCAGCGCGGGACGCTCCTACGAGCAGTACTTC. It yields the protein CSAGRSYEQYF.

The chain combines TRBV20-1 with TRBJ1-5, with 9 bases aligning to TRBD1. With V trimmed by 6 bases and J by 5 bases, 2 bases remained unmatched. Germline V gene data show CDR1 as DFQATT and CDR2 as SNEGSKA (reference sequence). CDR3 size: 12 residues. CDR3 DNA sequence: TGCAGTGCAACAGGGGGCCATCAGCCCCAGCATTTT. Protein: CSATGGHQPQHF.

On this clonotype: The germline gene is not matched at one end of the junction; a read error may be the cause. The V call is TRBV20-1, the J call TRBJ2-5, with D perhaps assigned TRBD1 or TRBD2 (5 bases each). The CDR3 loop spans 15 amino acids. In germline, CDR1 is DFQATT, CDR2 SNEGSKA (reference sequence). Here the CDR3 reads CSTRDPRGGWETQYF. The CDR3 coding sequence is TGCAGTACTAGAGATCCGAGGGGTGGATGGGAGACCCAGTACTTC.

The J gene is TRBJ1-1, the V gene TRBV4-2, with unresolved D. Looked up from germline, CDR1 is LGHNA and CDR2 is YNFKEQ. This CDR3 has 12 residues. The V and J ends lost 4 bases and 4 bases respectively, with 7 bases between them. This CDR3 reads CASSPATTEAFF. Here the CDR3 DNA reads TGTGCCAGCAGCCCTGCAACCACTGAAGCTTTCTTT.

In nucleotides, the CDR3 is TGTGCCAGCAGCCGGGGACTAGCGGCCAGAGAGACCCAGTACTTC. This translates into CASSRGLAARETQYF. The rearrangement uses TRBV7-6 and TRBJ2-5; TRBD2 agrees at 11 bases. The J segment lost 4 bases and the V segment lost 5 bases, leaving 6 bases of the junction unmatched. Germline CDR1 reads SGHVS; CDR2 reads FNYEAQ. CDR3 length: 15 amino acids.

This clonotype was found a few times. J is TRBJ2-1 and V is TRBV29-1; TRBD2 is a possible D gene (5 bases). Trimming cost V 3 bases and J 4 bases, with 13 bases left between them. This CDR3 comprises 14 residues. Germline V gene data show CDR1 as SQVTM and CDR2 as ANQGSEA. CDR3 region: CSVDSPRGYNEQFF. The CDR3 DNA is TGCAGCGTTGATTCGCCACGGGGATACAATGAGCAGTTCTTC.

The chain combines TRBV28 with TRBJ2-3; 9 bases are shared with TRBD1. The CDR3 is 16 residues long. Germline CDR1 is MDHEN and CDR2 is SYDVKM. V trimming: 4 bases; J trimming: 1 base; junction bases outside the gene matches: 6. The chain's CDR3 is CASSWGQGRGTDTQYF. CDR3 nucleotides: TGTGCCAGCAGTTGGGGACAGGGTCGTGGCACAGATACGCAGTATTTT.

This clonotype was found many times. This chain joins TRBV28 and TRBJ1-5, with D unclear. The CDR3 length is 17 residues. Germline CDR1 reads MDHEN; CDR2 reads SYDVKM. With 6 bases removed from V and 11 bases from J, the gap between germline ends came to 29 bases. CDR3 in amino acids: CASSSTRRHYDESAQHF. The CDR3 DNA reads as TGTGCCAGCAGCTCCACCAGGAGACATTACGACGAATCAGCCCAGCATTTT.

This clonotype was found once. V gene TRBV25-1 combines with J gene TRBJ2-5; unclear D gene. Deletions cut 3 bases from V and 5 bases from J, with 13 bases between. The germline gives CDR1 MGHDK, CDR2 SYGVNS. The length of the CDR3 is 14 residues. The CDR3 region is CASSEFITKETQYF. The CDR3 coding sequence is TGTGCCAGCAGTGAGTTTATTACCAAGGAGACCCAGTACTTC.